The clone carrying this T cell receptor beta chain has at least ten counts. Time point here: newly diagnosed GD, antithyroid drugs for less than 3 months. The TCR library used RNA extracted from PBMCs. Germline CDR1 reads SGHRS; CDR2 reads YFSETQ. This CDR3 spans 18 amino acids. V was clipped by 4 bases and J by 0 bases; unmatched bases: 7. The data belong to a study of regulatory T cells in long-lasting Graves disease. Through Arm-PCR of CDR3 regions and iRepertoire HTBI primers, TCR beta libraries were built. TCRdb passed the multiplex PCR reads through MiXCR, listing each CDR3 protein once. The sample includes about 540,000 distinct CDR3 sequences, roughly 14% of them seen just once. These data also featured in a second study, about T cells in Graves' hyperthyroidism and ophthalmopathy. This second study notes: Researchers ran a first-round RT-PCR on the TCR CDR3 using the HTBI primer set. Before onset, ophthalmopathy was predicted by the model a median approximately 6.6 months earlier.

V is TRBV5-1 and J is TRBJ2-3, with 14 bases fitting TRBD2. The material sequenced was peripheral blood mononuclear cells (PBMCs), taken at new diagnosis, from a patient treated with antithyroid drugs. The receptor was isolated from a man under 40 with Graves disease. The DNA of the CDR3 is TGCGCCAGCAGCACCGGACTAGCGGGAGGACCTAGCACAGATACGCAGTATTTT. The encoded protein is CASSTGLAGGPSTDTQYF.